These 9 T cell receptor beta chains came from one sample sequenced in a study of human T cells and chemical hapten exposure. Time point: pre-sensitization, week 0. The treatment: therapeutic diphenylcyclopropenone sensitization with weekly scalp DPC. TCRdb used MiXCR to reprocess the RACE reads, holding one entry per CDR3 protein. Of approximately 370,000 distinct CDR3 sequences listed, approximately 5.8% are singletons. The sequencing used whole blood, collected in connection with sensitization to the hapten diphenylcyclopropenone (DPC). These TCRs come from a woman between 18 and 29 years old with alopecia areata. Some clones in this sample may be carry-over from other donors' samples.

This clonotype was seen a handful of times. This chain links TRBV3-1 with TRBJ1-2; unclear D gene. The CDR3 has 13 residues. CDR1 is LGHDT and CDR2 is YNNKEL in the germline V gene (reference sequence). The V and J ends lost 4 bases and 8 bases respectively, with 14 bases between them. CDR3 in DNA: TGTGCCAGCAGCCCCGAACGGCGCGGAGGCTACACCTTC. Its translation: CASSPERRGGYTF.

This clonotype has at least ten counts. This chain links TRBV12-3 or TRBV12-4 with TRBJ2-2; no firm D call. The CDR3 consists of 14 residues. V lost 8 bases and J lost 0, with 10 bases in between. As DNA, the CDR3 is TGTGCCAGCGGAGTCCCCGCGAACACCGGGGAGCTGTTTTTT. This gives the protein CASGVPANTGELFF.

This clonotype was counted ten times or more. This chain joins TRBV5-1 and TRBJ1-5, with D perhaps TRBD1 (6 bases). The germline CDR1 and CDR2 sequences are SGHRS and YFSETQ. Trimming shortened V by 2 bases and J by 0 bases, and 12 bases separated the two germline ends. The CDR3 has 16 amino acids. The CDR3 is CASSFRQVVSNQPQHF. The CDR3 DNA follows: TGCGCCAGCAGCTTTAGACAGGTCGTTAGCAATCAGCCCCAGCATTTT. Based on the CDR3 plus reference TRBV5-1 and TRBJ1-5, the full variable domain is KAGVTQTPRYLIKTRGQQVTLSCSPISGHRSVSWYQQTPGQGLQFLFEYFSETQRNKGNFPGRFSGRQFSNSRSEMNVSTLELGDSALYLCASSFRQVVSNQPQHFGDGTRLSIL.

This chain joins TRBV7-2 and TRBJ2-1; perhaps TRBD2 as D (5 bases). Trimming cost V 8 bases and J 9 bases, with 23 bases left between them. The CDR3 is 15 residues long. The germline V gene encodes CDR1 SGHTA and CDR2 FQGNSA. In DNA, the CDR3 is TGTGCCAGCGGGTTCTCCCGGGATCTATGGGGTGAGCAGTTCTTC. Translation: CASGFSRDLWGEQFF. The full variable domain, completed using reference TRBV7-2 and TRBJ2-1, is GAGVSQSPSNKVTEKGKDVELRCDPISGHTALYWYRQSLGQGLEFLIYFQGNSAPDKSGLPSDRFSAERTGGSVSTLTIQRTQQEDSAVYLCASGFSRDLWGEQFFGPGTRLTVL.

This clonotype was seen ten or more times. This chain uses TRBV10-3 with TRBJ1-4; TRBD1 agrees at 7 bases. The CDR3 covers 16 residues. V trimming: 0 bases; J trimming: 5 bases; junction bases outside the gene matches: 6. The germline V gene has CDR1 ENHRY and CDR2 SYGVKD. The CDR3: CAISESLGQPNEKLFF. The CDR3 DNA reads as TGTGCCATCAGTGAGTCACTGGGACAGCCAAATGAAAAACTGTTTTTT.

This clonotype was seen a few times. CDR3 in DNA: TGTGCCAGCAGCCAAGATTTAGGGGTCAACACTGAAGCTTTCTTT. This encodes CASSQDLGVNTEAFF. The chain links TRBV3-1 to TRBJ1-1; TRBD1 is a possible D gene (5 bases). The CDR3 spans 15 residues. Looked up from germline, CDR1 is LGHDT and CDR2 is YNNKEL (reference sequence). V was shortened by 0 bases and J by 2 bases, with 10 bases between the two germline ends.

This clonotype was seen repeatedly, ten times or more. The chain has TRBV29-1 and TRBJ2-3, with D possibly matching TRBD1 (6 bases). V shed 8 bases and J shed 4 bases, with 25 bases lying between them. Germline V lookup: CDR1 SQVTM, CDR2 ANQGSEA. The CDR3 extends over 16 amino acids. The CDR3 loop reads CSFFTLQGRVPDTQYF. The CDR3 DNA reads TGCAGCTTCTTCACGCTACAGGGTCGAGTCCCAGATACGCAGTATTTT.

This clonotype was observed many times. V gene TRBV6-2 or TRBV6-3 combines with J gene TRBJ1-1, with TRBD1 as a possible D gene (5 bases). Between the trimmed V and J ends, which lost 6 bases and 5 bases, there was a span of 16 bases. Germline CDR1 is MNHEY and CDR2 is SVGEGT. The CDR3 has 14 residues. In DNA, the CDR3 is TGTGCCAGCAGCCGGGGCCCAGAAGGAACTGAAGCTTTCTTT. This encodes CASSRGPEGTEAFF.

CDR3 sequence reads: CASSQDRGNEKLFF. The DNA for the CDR3 is TGCGCCAGCAGCCAGGACAGGGGAAATGAAAAACTGTTTTTT. The gene calls are TRBV4-3 and TRBJ1-4, with 9 positions matching TRBD1. This CDR3 region has 14 residues. With 3 bases clipped from V and 5 bases from J, the junction kept 1 base outside the gene matches. Germline values: CDR1 LGHNA, CDR2 YSLEER.